Listed below are T cell receptor beta chains from one sample, sequenced in a study of blood T cell repertoires in COVID-19. Libraries were prepared by immunoSEQ multiplex PCR; TCRdb keeps only in-frame clonotypes and omits some of them. This sample has a few hundred thousand clones, with approximately 89% found just once. The sequenced sample consisted of peripheral blood. The receptor source for this set is a woman aged 55 to 70 with acute or convalescent COVID-19. CDR3s include the opening cysteine and the closing phenylalanine or tryptophan. A D gene is named only where the DNA matches it firmly. Expanded clones get a size class; other rows say once, few or many, or leave the size out.

>-|TRBV11-2|TRBD1|TRBJ1-4
TGTGCCAGCAGCTTAGCAGGGGGCTCCCTAGAAAAACTGTTTTTT
CASSLAGGSLEKLFF
>few|TRBV11-3|-|TRBJ2-2
TGTGCCTTACAGGGCACCGGGGAGCTGTTTTTT
CALQGTGELFF
>-|TRBV29-1|TRBD2|TRBJ2-3
TGCAGCGTCCGCTGGGGGACTAGCGGGAGCGGGACAGATACGCAGTATTTT
CSVRWGTSGSGTDTQYF
>-|TRBV19|-|TRBJ2-3
TGTGCCAGTAGTATCCGCGACTGGTCTAGCACAGATACGCAGTATTTT
CASSIRDWSSTDTQYF
>-|TRBV18|TRBD2|TRBJ2-7
TGTGCCAGCTCACCAGGGCTAGCGGGGTCATACGAGCAGTACTTC
CASSPGLAGSYEQYF
>few|TRBV4-3|TRBD1|TRBJ2-7
TGCGCCAGCAGCCTGGAACAGGGGGGATATAGCTCCTACGAGCAGTACTTC
CASSLEQGGYSSYEQYF
>-|TRBV28|TRBD1|TRBJ1-1
TGTGCCAGCAGGCGGGACAGTGCGAACACTGAAGCTTTCTTT
CASRRDSANTEAFF
>-|TRBV24-1|-|TRBJ2-1
TGTGCCACCGGCGTAGGAGCCAACAATGAGCAGTTCTTC
CATGVGANNEQFF
>-|TRBV28|-|TRBJ2-1
TGTGCCAGCAGTTTATTACTGGAGACTAGGAGAGGCAATGAGCAGTTCTTC
CASSLLLETRRGNEQFF
>-|TRBV19|TRBD1|TRBJ2-2
TGTGCCAGTAGTCGACAGGGAAACACCGGGGAGCTGTTTTTT
CASSRQGNTGELFF
>-|TRBV28|TRBD1|TRBJ1-1
TGTGCCAGCAGTTATCAAAGGACAGGGGGGACTGAAGCTTTCTTT
CASSYQRTGGTEAFF
>-|TRBV30|TRBD1|TRBJ2-5
TGTGCCTGGAGTACACGACAGGGGCGGCAAGAGACCCAGTACTTC
CAWSTRQGRQETQYF
>-|TRBV7-9|TRBD1|TRBJ1-4
TGTGCCAGCAGCTTCCGGGACAGGGATGAAAAACTGTTTTTT
CASSFRDRDEKLFF
>-|TRBV6-5|-|TRBJ1-5
TGTGCCAGCAGCCCGGACGGGGATAGGCCCCAGCATTTT
CASSPDGDRPQHF
>few|TRBV6-5|-|TRBJ1-1
TGTGCCAGCAGTCTGGCCAGGGGCACTGAAGCTTTCTTT
CASSLARGTEAFF
>-|TRBV4-2|-|TRBJ1-1
TGTGCCAGCAGCCAAGATACAGGCACTGAAGCTTTCTTT
CASSQDTGTEAFF
>-|TRBV9|-|TRBJ1-3
TGTGCCAGCAGCCTCAAATGGGAGGGAAACACCATATATTTT
CASSLKWEGNTIYF
>-|TRBV7-2|-|TRBJ1-2
TGTGCCAGCAGCTTAGACGGGCCAGGGATTGGCTACACCTTC
CASSLDGPGIGYTF
>-|TRBV7-2|TRBD1|TRBJ2-5
TGTGCCAGCAGCCCCGGGACAGGGGTTGAGACCCAGTACTTC
CASSPGTGVETQYF
>-|TRBV6-5|TRBD2|TRBJ2-1
TGTGCCAGCAGACGACTAGCGGGTTACAATGAGCAGTTCTTC
CASRRLAGYNEQFF
>-|TRBV5-4|TRBD1|TRBJ2-7
TGTGCCAGCAGCCCCGACAGGGTTCCCTACGAGCAGTACTTC
CASSPDRVPYEQYF
>-|TRBV10-2|-|TRBJ1-4
TGCGCCAGCAGTGAGTCACGGGGAGAAAAACTGTTTTTT
CASSESRGEKLFF
>-|TRBV7-9|TRBD1|TRBJ2-2
TGTGCCAGCAGCCCCCGGACAGGGGAAATCACCGGGGAGCTGTTTTTT
CASSPRTGEITGELFF
>-|TRBV5-6|-|TRBJ2-5
TGTGCCAGCAGCTTCGGCGAGGAGGAGTACTTC
CASSFGEEEYF
>-|TRBV5-4|-|TRBJ2-3
TGTGCCAGCAGCTTGTACGGGAGACCTCACACAGATACGCAGTATTTT
CASSLYGRPHTDTQYF
>-|TRBV25-1|TRBD1|TRBJ1-2
TGTGCCAGCAGTTCTCAGGACAGGGGGAACTATGGCTACACCTTC
CASSSQDRGNYGYTF
>once|TRBV5-1|-|TRBJ2-2
TGCGCCAGCAGCTTGGTACAGGGGAACACCGGGGAGCTGTTTTTT
CASSLVQGNTGELFF
>-|TRBV28|TRBD1|TRBJ1-1
TGTGCCAGCAGGACAGGGGGTTCGGGCACTGAAGCTTTCTTT
CASRTGGSGTEAFF
>-|TRBV4-1|TRBD2|TRBJ2-3
TGCGCCAGCAGCGGTAAGACTAGCGGGATAGGAGATACGCAGTATTTT
CASSGKTSGIGDTQYF
>-|TRBV27|-|TRBJ1-2
TGTGCCAGCAGCCCCAGTATTAACTATGGCTACACCTTC
CASSPSINYGYTF
>-|TRBV3-1/TRBV3-2|-|TRBJ2-1
TGTGCCAGCAGCCCAAGAGAAGCGGGTCGGAATGAGCAGTTCTTC
CASSPREAGRNEQFF
>few|TRBV7-9|TRBD1|TRBJ2-2
TGTGCCAGCAGACAAAACGCACCGGGACAGGGATCCGGGGAGCTGTTTTTT
CASRQNAPGQGSGELFF
>-|TRBV28|TRBD2|TRBJ2-3
TGTGCCAGCACCAGGACGGGGGGAACAGATACGCAGTATTTT
CASTRTGGTDTQYF
>-|TRBV7-3|TRBD2|TRBJ2-1
TGTGCCAGCAGTGAGAAGGCTAGCGGGGGTTACAATGAGCAGTTCTTC
CASSEKASGGYNEQFF